The T cell receptor (beta chain) described here comes from a study of blood T cell repertoires in COVID-19. Assay used: immunoSEQ multiplex PCR; TCRdb lists only in-frame clones, some missing. The sample includes about 87,000 clones, around 88% of them seen just once. This CDR3 is built from 13 residues. Looked up from germline, CDR1 is MGHDK and CDR2 is SYGVNS. Trimming cost V 5 bases and J 5 bases; bases outside gene matches: 4. The chain has TRBV25-1 and TRBJ1-2; 8 bases agree with TRBD1. The receptor's source is a woman aged 60-75 years with acute or convalescent COVID-19. Input material: peripheral blood. The CDR3 DNA is TGTGCCAGCAGTAGTGACAGGGGATATGGCTACACCTTC. Encoded protein: CASSSDRGYGYTF.